One sample yielded the 19 T cell receptor beta chains listed below, sequenced in a study of beta chain features in type 1 diabetes. Investigators reverse transcribed all isolated RNA, so they sequenced expressed TCRB transcripts. Some clones are missing from TCRdb's copy, which holds only in-frame ones; the method was immunoSEQ multiplex PCR. The sample yields hundreds of thousands of clones, approximately 11% seen once. The antigens these receptors bind are not known. General study points: Moderate yet significant TCRB CDR3 shortening was seen in Type 1 diabetes patients in all four CD4+ subsets.

Sequences were obtained from naive CD4+ T cells from blood. The receptor set was obtained from a man younger than 45 with type 1 diabetes.

The rearrangement uses TRBV30 and TRBJ1-5, with D possibly being TRBD1 (6 bases). The CDR3 length is 14 residues. The V gene's germline CDR1 is GTSNPN and CDR2 SVGIG (reference sequence). V gave up 2 bases and J gave up 9 bases, with 17 bases separating them. CDR3 sequence reads: CAWSRDNPRGPQHF. CDR3 DNA: TGTGCCTGGAGTCGGGACAACCCAAGGGGGCCCCAGCATTTT. The variable domain in full, completed from reference TRBV30 and TRBJ1-5, reads SQTIHQWPATLVQPVGSPLSLECTVEGTSNPNLYWYRQAAGRGLQLLFYSVGIGQISSEVPQNLSASRPQDRQFILSSKKLLLSDSGFYLCAWSRDNPRGPQHFGDGTRLSIL.

The chain recombines TRBV4-2 with TRBJ2-7; TRBD2 matches 12 bases. Germline values: CDR1 LGHNA, CDR2 YNFKEQ. The V and J ends lost 2 bases and 3 bases, in that order; junction bases with no gene match: 5. The CDR3 has 16 amino acids. CDR3 sequence reads: CASSQMALAGGYEQYF. CDR3 DNA sequence: TGTGCCAGCAGCCAAATGGCACTAGCGGGGGGCTACGAGCAGTACTTC.

This clone was picked up a small number of times. This sequence joins TRBV11-2 and TRBJ2-3, with 7 bases aligning to TRBD1. Germline CDR1 SGHAT, CDR2 FQNNGV. The V segment lost 3 bases and the J segment 1 base; nucleotides outside the gene matches: 4. This CDR3 comprises 15 residues. The CDR3 region has the DNA TGTGCCAGCAGCTTTGACAGGGTGGGCACAGATACGCAGTATTTT. Residues: CASSFDRVGTDTQYF.

This clone was observed a single time. The chain uses TRBV9 and TRBJ1-5; 9 nucleotides agree with TRBD1. The germline gives CDR1 SGDLS, CDR2 YYNGEE. CDR3 length: 13 residues. J gave up 8 bases and V 0 bases, and 0 bases lay outside the gene matches. In DNA form, the CDR3 reads TGTGCCAGCAGCGTAGGACAGGGGGAGCCCCAGCATTTT. It specifies CASSVGQGEPQHF. Full variable domain (outside the CDR3, taken from reference TRBV9 and TRBJ1-5): DSGVTQTPKHLITATGQRVTLRCSPRSGDLSVYWYQQSLDQGLQFLIQYYNGEERAKGNILERFSAQQFPDLHSELNLSSLELGDSALYFCASSVGQGEPQHFGDGTRLSIL.

This clone was seen only a few times. The CDR3 DNA is TGTGCCATCAGGGGGGGGCACTCAATCAACGAGCAGTACTTC. Translated, it gives CAIRGGHSINEQYF. The genes are TRBV10-3 and TRBJ2-7; D possibly corresponds to TRBD2 (7 bases). Germline V gene lookup returns CDR1 ENHRY and CDR2 SYGVKD. CDR3 length equals 14 residues. Trimming left V 6 bases short and J 5 bases short, with 17 bases between.

In its sample, this clone was seen a few times. V gene TRBV6-6 combines with J gene TRBJ1-1; D is undetermined. V was shortened by 7 bases and J by 0 bases, with 12 bases between the two germline ends. Germline V gene sequence: CDR1 MNHNY, CDR2 SVGAGI (reference sequence). This CDR3 region has 14 residues. Here the CDR3 reads CASTGHLMNTEAFF. The CDR3 DNA follows: TGTGCCAGCACCGGTCACTTAATGAACACTGAAGCTTTCTTT.

This clone appeared a few times. J is TRBJ1-5 and V is TRBV30, with D possibly matching TRBD1 (6 bases). The length of the CDR3 is 13 residues. CDR1 is GTSNPN and CDR2 is SVGIG in the germline V gene (reference sequence). The germline V and J ends were trimmed by 0 bases and 5 bases, with 8 bases remaining between them. The CDR3 spells CAWSVAGDQPQHF. The CDR3 DNA follows: TGTGCCTGGAGTGTGGCAGGGGATCAGCCCCAGCATTTT.

In this sample, this clone turned up a few times. The chain has TRBV28 and TRBJ2-7; 8 bases agree with TRBD2. The germline CDR1 and CDR2 sequences are MDHEN and SYDVKM. Trimming took 6 bases from V and 6 from J; bases not matched to a gene: 7. This CDR3 has 13 residues. CDR3 nucleotides: TGTGCCAGCAGAACCGGACTAGCCCTCGAGCAGTACTTC. Amino acids: CASRTGLALEQYF.

The chain couples TRBV5-6 to TRBJ2-1; no clear D. The CDR3 runs to 12 residues. Germline V gene sequence: CDR1 SGHDT, CDR2 YYEEEE. Trimming took off 2 bases at V and 12 bases at J, with 12 bases between the two ends. The CDR3 region is CASSFLAGGQFF. The CDR3 DNA sequence: TGTGCCAGCAGCTTCTTAGCCGGTGGGCAGTTCTTC.

The V gene is TRBV2, the J gene TRBJ1-1; TRBD1 is a possible D gene (5 bases). V was cut by 11 bases and J by 1 base, with 8 bases left in between. Germline CDR1 SNHLY, CDR2 FYNNEI. This CDR3 is built from 11 residues. CDR3 sequence: CALGGNTEAFF. Here the CDR3 DNA reads TGTGCCCTGGGGGGGAACACTGAAGCTTTCTTT.

The V call is TRBV7-3, the J call TRBJ2-1, with 7 bases aligning to TRBD2. This CDR3 is built from 13 residues. CDR1 is SGHTA, CDR2 FQGTGA, per germline. After removal of 5 bases from V and 7 bases from J, the junction contained 5 bases not matched to a gene. The CDR3 nucleotides read TGTGCCAGCAGCCACGGGGGAGGGAATGAGCAGTTCTTC. The encoded protein is CASSHGGGNEQFF.

A few counts support this clone. V gene TRBV9 combines with J gene TRBJ2-5, with a weak D call TRBD1 (6 bases). Trimming pared 3 bases from V and 6 bases from J, leaving 21 bases between. The germline CDR1 and CDR2 sequences are SGDLS and YYNGEE. The CDR3 is 16 residues long. CDR3 nucleotide sequence: TGTGCCAGCAGCGCCAGGGGAGACTTGTCGCCTCAGACCCAGTACTTC. Its protein is CASSARGDLSPQTQYF.

The CDR3 DNA is TGTGCCAGCAGCTTATTTGCCCGGGAGCAGTTCTTC. It specifies CASSLFAREQFF. This chain uses TRBV7-2 with TRBJ2-1; D gene ambiguous. This CDR3 has 12 amino acids. The germline CDR1 and CDR2 sequences are SGHTA and FQGNSA. Trimming shortened V by 2 bases and J by 10 bases, and 9 bases separated the two germline ends. The full variable domain, in which reference TRBV7-2 and TRBJ2-1 provide the parts outside the CDR3, is GAGVSQSPSNKVTEKGKDVELRCDPISGHTALYWYRQSLGQGLEFLIYFQGNSAPDKSGLPSDRFSAERTGGSVSTLTIQRTQQEDSAVYLCASSLFAREQFFGPGTRLTVL.

The V gene is TRBV5-6, the J gene TRBJ1-1, with D possibly matching TRBD1 (5 bases). Germline-derived CDR1 and CDR2 are SGHDT and YYEEEE. V gave up 4 bases and J gave up 0 bases, with 10 bases separating them. CDR3 length equals 14 residues. CDR3: CASSPGHLNTEAFF. DNA for the CDR3: TGTGCCAGCAGCCCTGGACACTTGAACACTGAAGCTTTCTTT.

This clone was seen more than once but under ten times. The rearrangement links TRBV25-1 to TRBJ2-7; tentatively, D is TRBD2 (6 bases). Germline CDR1 and CDR2: MGHDK and SYGVNS. With 4 bases removed from V and 3 bases from J, the gap between germline ends came to 10 bases. This CDR3 comprises 13 residues. In DNA form, the CDR3 reads TGTGCCAGCAGTGCGTCGGGGGTCTACGAGCAGTACTTC. It codes for CASSASGVYEQYF.

This chain links TRBV7-3 with TRBJ2-2; perhaps TRBD1 as D (6 bases). The CDR3 totals 13 residues. V lost 3 bases, J lost 6 bases, and 8 bases lay in between. Germline V gives CDR1 SGHTA, CDR2 FQGTGA. In DNA form, the CDR3 reads TGTGCCAGCAGCTTCTCAGGGGCCGGGGAGCTGTTTTTT. The encoded protein is CASSFSGAGELFF.

This clone was counted between two and nine times. CDR3 residues: CASRDREYSPLHF. CDR3 DNA: TGCGCCAGCAGGGACAGAGAATATTCACCCCTCCACTTT. The chain combines TRBV5-1 with TRBJ1-6; D is perhaps TRBD1 (6 bases). CDR3 length: 13 amino acids. Trimming pared 5 bases from V and 8 bases from J, leaving 11 bases between. The germline V gene encodes CDR1 SGHRS and CDR2 YFSETQ.

Only a few counts were recorded for this clone. The CDR3 loop is CASSLGLESAEQFF. CDR3 coding DNA: TGTGCCAGCAGTCTGGGACTAGAGTCGGCTGAGCAGTTCTTC. The chain combines TRBV28 with TRBJ2-1; 8 bases align to TRBD2. The germline CDR1 and CDR2 sequences are MDHEN and SYDVKM. With 5 bases clipped from V and 9 bases from J, the junction kept 9 bases outside the gene matches. The CDR3 extends over 14 amino acids.

This clone has only a few counts. Other DNA variants within this sample encode the same CDR3. This chain connects TRBV5-1 to TRBJ1-1; 8 nucleotides align to TRBD1. Unmatched junction bases numbered 5, after V lost 2 bases and J lost 5 bases. Germline CDR1 SGHRS, CDR2 YFSETQ. The CDR3 length is 14 residues. DNA for the CDR3: TGCGCCAGCAGCTTCACAGGGGGTGGAACTGAAGCTTTCTTT. Its protein product is CASSFTGGGTEAFF. The complete variable domain, with remaining parts taken from reference TRBV5-1 and TRBJ1-1, reads KAGVTQTPRYLIKTRGQQVTLSCSPISGHRSVSWYQQTPGQGLQFLFEYFSETQRNKGNFPGRFSGRQFSNSRSEMNVSTLELGDSALYLCASSFTGGGTEAFFGQGTRLTVV.